A selection of T cell receptor beta chains follows, all from one sample in a study of T-cell reconstitution after alpha-beta-depleted transplantation in children. TCRdb reprocessed the PCR reads via MiXCR and lists one record per CDR3 protein. The sample consists of under 850,000 distinct CDR3 sequences, approximately 14% of them appearing once. The sample consisted of PBMCs, taken before TCRalphabeta/CD19-depleted stem cell transplant. All receptors derive from a girl aged 2 to 10 with congenital amegakaryocytic thrombocytopenia, due to receive a stem cell transplant. Both conserved end residues are part of each CDR3. Each record gives: J gene, clone size, V gene, D gene, CDR3 DNA, CDR3 protein. D genes are given only for firm matches. Clone size is given for some rows only: seen once, a few or many times, or a class if the clone is expanded.

TRBJ2-1 few TRBV7-9 TRBD2 TGTGCCAGCAGCCGTTCTAGCGGGAGTATGTATGAGCAGTTCTTC CASSRSSGSMYEQFF
TRBJ2-7 NA TRBV6-4 NA TGTGCCAGCAGCGACGGTCGGAATTACGAGCAGTACTTC CASSDGRNYEQYF
TRBJ2-4 many TRBV15 TRBD2 TGTGCCACCAGCAGTAGCGGGAGGTCTGTCGGCAAAAACATTCAGTACTTC CATSSSGRSVGKNIQYF
TRBJ2-7 many TRBV12-3/TRBV12-4 NA TGTGCCAGCAGTTTAGCGCGGGGGCTAACCTACGAGCAGTACTTC CASSLARGLTYEQYF
TRBJ2-1 NA TRBV5-1 TRBD2 TGCGCCAGCAGCTTCCTTTCTCCGGGAGGTAATGAGCAGTTCTTC CASSFLSPGGNEQFF
TRBJ2-7 NA TRBV28 TRBD1 TGTGCCAGCAGTGACAGGCAGACAGGGGACTACGAGCAGTACTTC CASSDRQTGDYEQYF
TRBJ2-3 many TRBV10-3 NA TGTGCCATCAGTGAGCGGGAACCGCGTCAAGATACGCAGTATTTT CAISEREPRQDTQYF
TRBJ2-3 many TRBV29-1 NA TGCAGCGTTGAACTCCTAGGTGGCACAGATACGCAGTATTTT CSVELLGGTDTQYF
TRBJ2-1 many TRBV6-1 TRBD1 TGTGCCAGCACCAAAACAGGGGGCTTTTCTAATGAGCAGTTCTTC CASTKTGGFSNEQFF
TRBJ2-1 many TRBV20-1 TRBD2 TGCAGTGCTATGCCACTAGCGGGAAGATTTACTGAGCAGTTCTTC CSAMPLAGRFTEQFF
TRBJ2-1 NA TRBV3-1 NA TGTGCCAGCAGCCAAGGCCCATTGTCTTTGTCTAAGTTCTTC CASSQGPLSLSKFF